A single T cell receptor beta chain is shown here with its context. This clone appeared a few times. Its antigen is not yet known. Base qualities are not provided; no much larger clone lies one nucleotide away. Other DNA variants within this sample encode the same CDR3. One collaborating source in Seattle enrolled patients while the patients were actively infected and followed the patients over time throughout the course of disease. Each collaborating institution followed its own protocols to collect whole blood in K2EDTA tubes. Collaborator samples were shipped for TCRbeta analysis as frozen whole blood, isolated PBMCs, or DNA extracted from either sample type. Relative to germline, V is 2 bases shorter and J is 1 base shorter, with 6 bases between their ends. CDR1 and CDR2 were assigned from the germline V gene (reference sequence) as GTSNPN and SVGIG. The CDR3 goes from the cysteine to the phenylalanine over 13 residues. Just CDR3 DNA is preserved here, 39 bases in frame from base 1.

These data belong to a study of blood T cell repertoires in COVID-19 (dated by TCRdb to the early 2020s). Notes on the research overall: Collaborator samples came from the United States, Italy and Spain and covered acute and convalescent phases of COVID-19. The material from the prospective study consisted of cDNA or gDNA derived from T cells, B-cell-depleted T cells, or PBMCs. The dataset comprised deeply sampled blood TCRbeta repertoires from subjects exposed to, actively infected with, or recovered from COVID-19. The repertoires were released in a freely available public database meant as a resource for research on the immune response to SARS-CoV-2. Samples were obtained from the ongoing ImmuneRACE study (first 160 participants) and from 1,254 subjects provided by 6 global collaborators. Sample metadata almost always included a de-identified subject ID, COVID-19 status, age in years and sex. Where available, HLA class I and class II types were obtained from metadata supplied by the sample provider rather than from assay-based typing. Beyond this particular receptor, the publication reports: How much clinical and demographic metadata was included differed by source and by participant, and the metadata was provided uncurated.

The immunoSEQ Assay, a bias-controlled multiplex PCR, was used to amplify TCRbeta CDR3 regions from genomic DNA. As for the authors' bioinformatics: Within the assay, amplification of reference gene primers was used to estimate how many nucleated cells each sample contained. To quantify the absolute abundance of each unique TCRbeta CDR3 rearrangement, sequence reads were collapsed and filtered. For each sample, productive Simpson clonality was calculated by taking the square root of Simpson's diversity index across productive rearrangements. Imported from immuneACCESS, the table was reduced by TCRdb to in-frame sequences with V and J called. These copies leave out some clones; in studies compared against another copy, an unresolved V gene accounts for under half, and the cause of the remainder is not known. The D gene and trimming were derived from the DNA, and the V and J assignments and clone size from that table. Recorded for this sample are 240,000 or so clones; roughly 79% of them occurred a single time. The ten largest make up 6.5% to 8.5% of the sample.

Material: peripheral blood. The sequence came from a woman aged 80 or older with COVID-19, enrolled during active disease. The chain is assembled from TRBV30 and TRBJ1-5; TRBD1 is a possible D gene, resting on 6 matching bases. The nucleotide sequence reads TGTGCCTGGAGTAGGGGGAGCAATCAGCCCCAGCATTTT. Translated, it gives CAWSRGSNQPQHF.